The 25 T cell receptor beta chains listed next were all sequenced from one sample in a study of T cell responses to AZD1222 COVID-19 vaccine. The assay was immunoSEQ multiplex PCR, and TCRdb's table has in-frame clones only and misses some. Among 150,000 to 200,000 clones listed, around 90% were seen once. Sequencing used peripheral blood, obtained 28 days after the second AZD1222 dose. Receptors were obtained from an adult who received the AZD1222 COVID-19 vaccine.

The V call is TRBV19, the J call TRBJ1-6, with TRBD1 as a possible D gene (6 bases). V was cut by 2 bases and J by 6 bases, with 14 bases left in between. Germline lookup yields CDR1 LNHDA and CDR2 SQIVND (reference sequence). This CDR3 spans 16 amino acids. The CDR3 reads CASSISGGRSNSPLHF. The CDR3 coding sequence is TGTGCCAGTAGTATATCCGGGGGCAGAAGTAATTCACCCCTCCACTTT.

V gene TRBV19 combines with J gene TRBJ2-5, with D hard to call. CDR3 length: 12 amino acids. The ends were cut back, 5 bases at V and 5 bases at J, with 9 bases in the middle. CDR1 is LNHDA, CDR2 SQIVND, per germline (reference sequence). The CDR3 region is CASSVGSETQYF. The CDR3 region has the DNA TGTGCCAGTAGTGTGGGATCGGAGACCCAGTACTTC.

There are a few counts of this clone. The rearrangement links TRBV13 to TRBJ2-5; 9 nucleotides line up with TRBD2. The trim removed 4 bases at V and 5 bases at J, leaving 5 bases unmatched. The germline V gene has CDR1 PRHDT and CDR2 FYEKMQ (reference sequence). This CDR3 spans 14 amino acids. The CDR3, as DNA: TGTGCCAGCAGCTATAGCGGGGGCCGGGAGACCCAGTACTTC. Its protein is CASSYSGGRETQYF.

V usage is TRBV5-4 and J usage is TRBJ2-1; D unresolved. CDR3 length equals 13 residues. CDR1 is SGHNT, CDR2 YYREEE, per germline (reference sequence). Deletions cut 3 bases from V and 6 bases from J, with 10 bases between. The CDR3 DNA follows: TGTGCCAGCAGCTCCGTTAGTTTCAATGAGCAGTTCTTC. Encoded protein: CASSSVSFNEQFF. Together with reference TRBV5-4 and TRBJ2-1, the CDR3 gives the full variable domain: ETGVTQSPTHLIKTRGQQVTLRCSSQSGHNTVSWYQQALGQGPQFIFQYYREEENGRGNFPPRFSGLQFPNYSSELNVNALELDDSALYLCASSSVSFNEQFFGPGTRLTVL.

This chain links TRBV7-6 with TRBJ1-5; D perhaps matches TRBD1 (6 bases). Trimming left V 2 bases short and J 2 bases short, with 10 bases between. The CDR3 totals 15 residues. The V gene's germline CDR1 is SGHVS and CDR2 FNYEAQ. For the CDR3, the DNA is TGTGCCAGCAGCTTAATGGCAGGGGGCAATCAGCCCCAGCATTTT. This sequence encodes CASSLMAGGNQPQHF. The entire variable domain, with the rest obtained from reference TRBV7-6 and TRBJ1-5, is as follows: GAGVSQSPRYKVTKRGQDVALRCDPISGHVSLYWYRQALGQGPEFLTYFNYEAQQDKSGLPNDRFSAERPEGSISTLTIQRTEQRDSAMYRCASSLMAGGNQPQHFGDGTRLSIL.

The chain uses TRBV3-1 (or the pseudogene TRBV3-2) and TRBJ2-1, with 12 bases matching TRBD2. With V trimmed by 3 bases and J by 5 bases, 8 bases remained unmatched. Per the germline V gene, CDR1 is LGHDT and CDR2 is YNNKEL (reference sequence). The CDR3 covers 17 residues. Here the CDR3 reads CASSQTPSGGVDNEQFF. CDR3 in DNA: TGTGCCAGCAGCCAGACCCCTAGCGGGGGGGTCGACAATGAGCAGTTCTTC.

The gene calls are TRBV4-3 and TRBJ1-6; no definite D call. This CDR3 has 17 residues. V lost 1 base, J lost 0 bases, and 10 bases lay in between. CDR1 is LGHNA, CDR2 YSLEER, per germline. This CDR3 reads CASSQGPSSSYNSPLHF. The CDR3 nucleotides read TGCGCCAGCAGCCAAGGCCCGAGCAGCTCCTATAATTCACCCCTCCACTTT.

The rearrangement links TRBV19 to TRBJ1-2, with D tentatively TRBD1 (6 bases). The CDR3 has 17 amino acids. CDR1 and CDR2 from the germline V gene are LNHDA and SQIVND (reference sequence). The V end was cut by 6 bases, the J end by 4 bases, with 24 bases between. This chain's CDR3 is CASSTDLVQGTGYGYTF. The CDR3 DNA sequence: TGTGCCAGTAGCACGGACCTAGTTCAGGGGACGGGCTATGGCTACACCTTC.

CDR3 loop: CASSYGGTQYF. The CDR3 nucleotides read TGTGCCAGCAGTTACGGGGGGACCCAGTACTTC. The chain couples TRBV6-2 or TRBV6-3 to TRBJ2-5; D tentatively reads TRBD1 or TRBD2 (5 bases each). The CDR3 sequence is 11 residues long. Germline loops: CDR1 MNHEY, CDR2 SVGEGT. V was cut by 2 bases and J by 7 bases, with 5 bases left in between.

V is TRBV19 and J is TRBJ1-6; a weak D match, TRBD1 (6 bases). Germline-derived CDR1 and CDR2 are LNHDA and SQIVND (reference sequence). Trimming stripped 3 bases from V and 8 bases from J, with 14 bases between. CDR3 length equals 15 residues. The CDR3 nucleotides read TGTGCCAGTAGTATTGGAAACAGGGTATATTCACCCCTCCACTTT. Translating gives CASSIGNRVYSPLHF.

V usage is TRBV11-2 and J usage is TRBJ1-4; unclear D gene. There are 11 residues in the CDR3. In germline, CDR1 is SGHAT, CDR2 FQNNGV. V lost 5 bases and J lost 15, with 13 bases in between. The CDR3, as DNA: TGTGCCAGCAGCGAACAGACTCGCGTGTTTTTT. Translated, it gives CASSEQTRVFF.

The CDR3 DNA reads as TGTGCCAGCAGCTTAGATCTCGGGACAGTCTACGAGCAGTACTTC. Its protein is CASSLDLGTVYEQYF. The chain recombines TRBV11-2 with TRBJ2-7, with 7 nucleotides matching TRBD1. V trimming: 0 bases; J trimming: 3 bases; junction bases outside the gene matches: 5. This CDR3 is 15 amino acids long. In germline, CDR1 is SGHAT, CDR2 FQNNGV.

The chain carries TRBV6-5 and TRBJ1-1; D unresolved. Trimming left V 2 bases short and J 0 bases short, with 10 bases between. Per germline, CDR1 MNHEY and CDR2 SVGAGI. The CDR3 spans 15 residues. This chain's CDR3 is CASSYRDGLNTEAFF. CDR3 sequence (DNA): TGTGCCAGCAGTTACAGGGATGGACTGAACACTGAAGCTTTCTTT.

CDR3 residues: CASSYGDRELSPLHF. The CDR3, as DNA: TGTGCCAGCAGTTACGGGGACAGGGAACTTTCACCCCTCCACTTT. The chain uses TRBV28 and TRBJ1-6, with 9 bases matching TRBD1. Trimming cost V 4 bases and J 9 bases; bases outside gene matches: 7. Per the germline V gene, CDR1 is MDHEN and CDR2 is SYDVKM. The CDR3 length is 15 residues.

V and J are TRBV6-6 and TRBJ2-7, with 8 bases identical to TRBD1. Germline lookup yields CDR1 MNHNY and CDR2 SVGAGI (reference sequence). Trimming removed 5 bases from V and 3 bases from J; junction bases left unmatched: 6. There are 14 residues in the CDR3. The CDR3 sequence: CASSPNGQGYEQYF. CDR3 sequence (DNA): TGTGCCAGCAGTCCGAACGGACAGGGCTACGAGCAGTACTTC.

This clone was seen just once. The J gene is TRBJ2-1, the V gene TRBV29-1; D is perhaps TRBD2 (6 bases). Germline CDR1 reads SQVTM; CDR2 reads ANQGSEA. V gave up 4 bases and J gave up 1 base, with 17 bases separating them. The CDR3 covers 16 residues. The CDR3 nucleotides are TGCAGCGTTGGGGAGGCTAGACCCTTTTCCTACAATGAGCAGTTCTTC. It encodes CSVGEARPFSYNEQFF.

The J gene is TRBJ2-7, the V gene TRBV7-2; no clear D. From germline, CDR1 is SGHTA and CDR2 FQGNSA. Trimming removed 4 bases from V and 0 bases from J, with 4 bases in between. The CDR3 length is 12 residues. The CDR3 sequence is CASSSSSYEQYF. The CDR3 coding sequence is TGTGCCAGCAGCTCGTCCTCCTACGAGCAGTACTTC.

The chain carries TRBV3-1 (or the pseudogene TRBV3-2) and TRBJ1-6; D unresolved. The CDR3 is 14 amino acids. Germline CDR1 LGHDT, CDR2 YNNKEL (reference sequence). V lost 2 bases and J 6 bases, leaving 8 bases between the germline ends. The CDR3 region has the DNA TGTGCCAGCAGCCAAAGGAGTACTAATTCACCCCTCCACTTT. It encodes CASSQRSTNSPLHF.

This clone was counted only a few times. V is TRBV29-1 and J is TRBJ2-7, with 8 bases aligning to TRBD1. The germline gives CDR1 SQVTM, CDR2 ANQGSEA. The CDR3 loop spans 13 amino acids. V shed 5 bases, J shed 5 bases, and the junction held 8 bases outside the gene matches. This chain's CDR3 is CSVTTGAVNEQYF. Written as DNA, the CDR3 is TGCAGCGTTACGACAGGGGCTGTGAACGAGCAGTACTTC.

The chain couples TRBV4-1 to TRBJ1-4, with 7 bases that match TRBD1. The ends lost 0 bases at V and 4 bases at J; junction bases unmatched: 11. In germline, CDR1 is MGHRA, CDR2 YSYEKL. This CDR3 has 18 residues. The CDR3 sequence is CASSQDFGRGEINEKLFF. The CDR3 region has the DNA TGCGCCAGCAGCCAAGACTTTGGCAGGGGGGAGATTAATGAAAAACTGTTTTTT.

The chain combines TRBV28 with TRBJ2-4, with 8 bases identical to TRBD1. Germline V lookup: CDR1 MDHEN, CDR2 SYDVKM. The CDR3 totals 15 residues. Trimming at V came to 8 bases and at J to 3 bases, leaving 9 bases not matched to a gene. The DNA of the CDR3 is TGTGCCAGCCATCCCAGGGGGCATGGCAAAAACATTCAGTACTTC. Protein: CASHPRGHGKNIQYF.

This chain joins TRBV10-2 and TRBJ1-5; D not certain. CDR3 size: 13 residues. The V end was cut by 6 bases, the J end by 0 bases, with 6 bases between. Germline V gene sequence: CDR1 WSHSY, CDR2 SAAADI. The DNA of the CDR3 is TGCGCCAGCAGAGCAGGTAGCAATCAGCCCCAGCATTTT. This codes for CASRAGSNQPQHF.

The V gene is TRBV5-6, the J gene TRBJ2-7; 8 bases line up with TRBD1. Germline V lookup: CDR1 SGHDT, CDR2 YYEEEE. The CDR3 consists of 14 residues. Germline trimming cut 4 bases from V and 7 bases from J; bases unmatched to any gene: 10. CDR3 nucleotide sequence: TGTGCCAGCAGCCCCGGACAGGGATATGGTGAGCAGTACTTC. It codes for CASSPGQGYGEQYF.

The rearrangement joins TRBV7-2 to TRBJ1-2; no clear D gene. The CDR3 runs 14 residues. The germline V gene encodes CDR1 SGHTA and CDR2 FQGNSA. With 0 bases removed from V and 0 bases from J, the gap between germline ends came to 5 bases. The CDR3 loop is CASSLAGANYGYTF. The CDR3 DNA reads TGTGCCAGCAGCTTAGCGGGTGCTAACTATGGCTACACCTTC. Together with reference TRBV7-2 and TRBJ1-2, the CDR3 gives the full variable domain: GAGVSQSPSNKVTEKGKDVELRCDPISGHTALYWYRQSLGQGLEFLIYFQGNSAPDKSGLPSDRFSAERTGGSVSTLTIQRTQQEDSAVYLCASSLAGANYGYTFGSGTRLTVV.

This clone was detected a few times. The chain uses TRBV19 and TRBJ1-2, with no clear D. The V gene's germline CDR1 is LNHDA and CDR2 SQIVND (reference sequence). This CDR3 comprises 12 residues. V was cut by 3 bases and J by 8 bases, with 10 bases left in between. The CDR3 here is CASSISVGGYTF. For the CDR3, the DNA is TGTGCCAGTAGTATCTCCGTAGGAGGCTACACCTTC. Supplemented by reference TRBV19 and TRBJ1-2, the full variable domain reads DGGITQSPKYLFRKEGQNVTLSCEQNLNHDAMYWYRQDPGQGLRLIYYSQIVNDFQKGDIAEGYSVSREKKESFPLTVTSAQKNPTAFYLCASSISVGGYTFGSGTRLTVV.